Listed here are 32 T cell receptor beta chains from one sample, sequenced in a study of blood T cell repertoires in COVID-19. Assay: immunoSEQ multiplex PCR; the TCRdb copy retains only in-frame clones and omits some. The repertoire holds 260,000 or so clones, with around 83% as singletons. The sequencing sample was made of peripheral blood. Every receptor here comes from an elderly man with acute or convalescent COVID-19.

The chain recombines TRBV7-8 with TRBJ1-2; 8 bases are a match to TRBD1. This CDR3 spans 13 amino acids. From germline, CDR1 is SGHVS and CDR2 FQNEAQ. The junction had 5 bases not matched to a gene; V was cut back by 3 bases and J by 8 bases. In DNA form, the CDR3 reads TGTGCCAGCAGCTTCGGACAGGGAAAAGGCTACACCTTC. Amino acids: CASSFGQGKGYTF.

The chain recombines TRBV7-2 with TRBJ1-3; 11 positions agree with TRBD1. The CDR3 is 16 residues long. V was clipped by 5 bases and J by 11 bases; unmatched bases: 14. CDR1 and CDR2 (germline): SGHTA, FQGNSA. CDR3 residues: CASSAKSADRGLSIYF. The DNA of the CDR3 is TGTGCCAGCAGCGCGAAGAGCGCGGACAGGGGGCTCTCCATATATTTT.

This chain connects TRBV10-3 to TRBJ2-1, with TRBD2 identical over 12 bases. The V gene's germline CDR1 is ENHRY and CDR2 SYGVKD. J was trimmed by 5 bases and V by 0 bases; bases with no gene match: 8. The CDR3 totals 18 residues. The chain's CDR3 is CAISESLAGGPGDNEQFF. The CDR3 region has the DNA TGTGCCATCAGTGAGTCGCTAGCGGGAGGGCCTGGAGACAATGAGCAGTTCTTC.

The sample holds one count of this clone. The chain combines TRBV3-1 (or the pseudogene TRBV3-2) with TRBJ1-4, with 7 bases that match TRBD1. This CDR3 spans 15 amino acids. Trimming cost V 0 bases and J 13 bases; bases outside gene matches: 11. In germline, CDR1 is LGHDT, CDR2 YNNKEL (reference sequence). The CDR3 sequence is CASSQDSRYRGGLFF. In DNA, the CDR3 is TGTGCCAGCAGCCAAGACTCGAGGTACAGGGGCGGACTGTTTTTT.

V and J are TRBV11-1 and TRBJ1-4, with 12 bases lining up with TRBD1. V shed 5 bases, J shed 8 bases, and the junction held 9 bases outside the gene matches. The CDR3 consists of 16 residues. Germline V lookup: CDR1 SGHAT, CDR2 FQDESV (reference sequence). The CDR3 DNA reads TGTGCCAGCAGCAGGGGACAGGGGGCGCGCCTAGAAAAACTGTTTTTT. As protein: CASSRGQGARLEKLFF. Full variable domain (rest looked up from reference TRBV11-1 and TRBJ1-4): EAEVAQSPRYKITEKSQAVAFWCDPISGHATLYWYRQILGQGPELLVQFQDESVVDDSQLPKDRFSAERLKGVDSTLKIQPAELGDSAMYLCASSRGQGARLEKLFFGSGTQLSVL.

This rearrangement joins TRBV2 to TRBJ2-7, with TRBD1 matching over 7 bases. J gave up 1 base and V 0 bases, and 15 bases lay outside the gene matches. Germline V gene data show CDR1 as SNHLY and CDR2 as FYNNEI. The CDR3 is 19 amino acids. In DNA, the CDR3 is TGTGCCAGCAGTGAAGCAACCCCTCGCAGACAGGGAGTTTCCTACGAGCAGTACTTC. Amino acids: CASSEATPRRQGVSYEQYF. Full variable domain (missing parts from reference TRBV2 and TRBJ2-7): EPEVTQTPSHQVTQMGQEVILRCVPISNHLYFYWYRQILGQKVEFLVSFYNNEISEKSEIFDDQFSVERPDGSNFTLKIRSTKLEDSAMYFCASSEATPRRQGVSYEQYFGPGTRLTVT.

The chain combines TRBV2 with TRBJ2-7; 7 nucleotides agree with TRBD2. The CDR3 loop spans 13 amino acids. V lost 8 bases to trimming and J lost 4 bases; unmatched junction nucleotides: 8. From germline, CDR1 is SNHLY and CDR2 FYNNEI. The CDR3 spells CASRRETSYEQYF. In DNA, the CDR3 is TGTGCCAGCCGGCGGGAGACGTCATACGAGCAGTACTTC.

The chain carries TRBV2 and TRBJ1-5; 8 bases fit TRBD1. Looked up from germline, CDR1 is SNHLY and CDR2 is FYNNEI. The CDR3 has 15 amino acids. V gave up 2 bases and J gave up 5 bases; unmatched junction bases: 5. The CDR3 DNA follows: TGTGCCAGCAGTGAAACGCAGGGGGCACATCAGCCCCAGCATTTT. It yields the protein CASSETQGAHQPQHF.

The chain links TRBV20-1 to TRBJ2-2, with D unclear. Germline V gene lookup returns CDR1 DFQATT and CDR2 SNEGSKA (reference sequence). Trimming cost V 3 bases and J 4 bases, with 6 bases left between them. CDR3 length: 12 amino acids. CDR3 amino acids: CSASPLTGELFF. CDR3 nucleotide sequence: TGCAGTGCTAGTCCCCTCACCGGGGAGCTGTTTTTT.

This clone has more than one count but fewer than ten. The chain employs TRBV4-1 and TRBJ1-3; D unresolved. The CDR3 extends over 15 amino acids. V lost 0 bases and J lost 8, with 14 bases in between. The germline CDR1 and CDR2 sequences are MGHRA and YSYEKL. CDR3 in amino acids: CASSQERRGPDTIYF. The CDR3 bases are TGCGCCAGCAGCCAAGAGCGTCGAGGGCCGGACACCATATATTTT.

The chain joins TRBV15 to TRBJ2-7, with 8 bases aligning to TRBD1. The germline V gene has CDR1 LNHNV and CDR2 YYDKDF (reference sequence). With V trimmed by 5 bases and J by 6 bases, 12 bases remained unmatched. The CDR3 runs to 15 residues. This chain's CDR3 is CATSLDRVNLGEQYF. CDR3 DNA sequence: TGTGCCACCAGCCTGGACAGGGTAAATTTAGGCGAGCAGTACTTC.

This chain connects TRBV16 to TRBJ2-7; tentative D call: TRBD1 (6 bases). The CDR3 has 16 residues. Trimming stripped 4 bases from V and 2 bases from J, with 18 bases between. Germline loops: CDR1 KGHSY, CDR2 FQNENV. In nucleotides, the CDR3 is TGTGCCAGCAGCCGAACCACCAAGACAGGTACCTACGAGCAGTACTTC. Translation: CASSRTTKTGTYEQYF.

This clone has just one count. The V and J genes are TRBV2 and TRBJ2-1, with 10 positions matching TRBD2. The V and J ends lost 8 bases and 13 bases, in that order; junction bases with no gene match: 14. The CDR3 sequence is 14 residues long. Per germline, CDR1 SNHLY and CDR2 FYNNEI. The CDR3: CASSHPTSGVSQFF. CDR3 nucleotide sequence: TGTGCCAGCTCCCACCCCACTAGCGGGGTTTCCCAGTTCTTC.

The rearrangement joins TRBV30 to TRBJ1-1, with D unclear. Germline CDR1 reads GTSNPN; CDR2 reads SVGIG (reference sequence). The V and J ends lost 5 bases and 2 bases respectively, with 9 bases between them. This CDR3 comprises 12 residues. The CDR3 DNA reads as TGTGCCTGGCAGGAACTTAACACTGAAGCTTTCTTT. Residues: CAWQELNTEAFF.

The chain combines TRBV28 with TRBJ2-7, with D possibly TRBD2 on 6 matching bases. This CDR3 has 14 residues. Germline CDR1 is MDHEN and CDR2 is SYDVKM. Trimming removed 7 bases at V and 3 bases at J, with 16 bases between. The chain's CDR3 is CASTPGGGNYEQYF. The DNA for the CDR3 is TGTGCCAGCACCCCCGGTGGGGGGAACTACGAGCAGTACTTC.

The chain carries TRBV7-8 and TRBJ2-5; D is uncertain. The ends were cut back, 2 bases at V and 5 bases at J, with 12 bases in the middle. The germline V gene has CDR1 SGHVS and CDR2 FQNEAQ. The CDR3 sequence is 14 residues long. CDR3 protein: CASSLTLTWETQYF. CDR3 nucleotide sequence: TGTGCCAGCAGCTTAACCCTAACTTGGGAGACCCAGTACTTC. Variable domain in full (rest from reference TRBV7-8 and TRBJ2-5): GAGVSQSPRYKVAKRGQDVALRCDPISGHVSLFWYQQALGQGPEFLTYFQNEAQLDKSGLPSDRFFAERPEGSVSTLKIQRTQQEDSAVYLCASSLTLTWETQYFGPGTRLLVL.

This clone has only a few counts. This chain joins TRBV11-3 and TRBJ2-1; 9 bases are a match to TRBD1. Trimming removed 4 bases from V and 1 base from J; junction bases left unmatched: 2. This CDR3 has 15 amino acids. Germline V gene data show CDR1 as SGHNT and CDR2 as YENEEA. The CDR3 nucleotides read TGTGCCAGCAGCTCCGGGACAGGGTCCTACAATGAGCAGTTCTTC. Encoded protein: CASSSGTGSYNEQFF.

In DNA form, the CDR3 reads TGTGCCAGCAGCCAAGAACGGGTGTTGCGGGCAGATACGCAGTATTTT. Amino acid sequence: CASSQERVLRADTQYF. The chain is built from TRBV3-1 (or the pseudogene TRBV3-2) and TRBJ2-3; tentatively, D is TRBD2 (5 bases). Trimming removed 0 bases at V and 4 bases at J, with 14 bases between. Germline V gene lookup returns CDR1 LGHDT and CDR2 YNNKEL (reference sequence). The length of the CDR3 is 16 residues.

This clone is a singleton in its sample. The chain joins TRBV2 to TRBJ1-5; D remains unclear. The CDR3 is made up of 15 amino acids. V was cut by 4 bases and J by 0 bases, with 10 bases left in between. In germline, CDR1 is SNHLY, CDR2 FYNNEI. CDR3 DNA sequence: TGTGCCAGCAGTGTTTCCGAGAATAGCAATCAGCCCCAGCATTTT. Its protein is CASSVSENSNQPQHF.

The chain has TRBV2 and TRBJ2-1, with D perhaps matching TRBD1 (5 bases). V lost 1 base to trimming and J lost 3 bases, with 10 bases between them. Germline V lookup: CDR1 SNHLY, CDR2 FYNNEI. The CDR3 length is 15 residues. Here the CDR3 reads CASSEGRADYNEQFF. The CDR3 bases are TGTGCCAGCAGTGAAGGCAGGGCTGACTACAATGAGCAGTTCTTC.

The CDR3 loop reads CASSKSGTAYEQYF. CDR3 bases: TGTGCCAGCAGTAAATCCGGGACAGCTTACGAGCAGTACTTC. The gene calls are TRBV2 and TRBJ2-7; 7 bases map to TRBD1. J lost 4 bases, V lost 5 bases, and 8 bases had no gene match. The CDR3 length is 14 residues. Germline V gene sequence: CDR1 SNHLY, CDR2 FYNNEI.

The V call is TRBV28, the J call TRBJ2-7; TRBD1 matches 7 bases. With V trimmed by 5 bases and J by 1 base, 8 bases remained unmatched. The germline V gene encodes CDR1 MDHEN and CDR2 SYDVKM. The CDR3 has 15 residues. The CDR3 DNA reads TGTGCCAGCAGTCGCCGGGACAGCCCATCCTACGAGCAGTACTTC. This encodes CASSRRDSPSYEQYF.

This clone was recorded once. The gene calls are TRBV5-1 and TRBJ2-2; TRBD1 agrees at 8 bases. Germline V gives CDR1 SGHRS, CDR2 YFSETQ. With 0 bases clipped from V and 3 bases from J, the junction kept 10 bases outside the gene matches. This CDR3 contains 18 residues. Here the CDR3 DNA reads TGCGCCAGCAGCTTGGTGGGGGCCGGGACAGGTGACACCGGGGAGCTGTTTTTT. Amino acid sequence: CASSLVGAGTGDTGELFF.

V gene TRBV6-5 combines with J gene TRBJ1-6, with D perhaps matching TRBD1 (6 bases). From germline, CDR1 is MNHEY and CDR2 SVGAGI. Trimming removed 6 bases from V and 8 bases from J, with 14 bases in between. CDR3 length: 14 residues. CDR3 DNA: TGTGCCAGCAGGAGACAGGATCTAGATTCACCCCTCCACTTT. Its translation: CASRRQDLDSPLHF.

V and J are TRBV24-1 and TRBJ2-5; weak D call: TRBD1 (6 bases). The CDR3 length is 15 residues. Per germline, CDR1 KGHDR and CDR2 SFDVKD. The V end lost 3 bases, the J end lost 5 bases, and 15 bases lay between the germline ends. CDR3: CATSDGKYRDETQYF. CDR3 nucleotide sequence: TGTGCCACCAGTGATGGGAAGTACAGGGATGAGACCCAGTACTTC.

This clone was found a few times. The chain combines TRBV19 with TRBJ1-5; D is undetermined. The CDR3 contains 15 residues. The germline V and J ends were trimmed by 2 bases and 2 bases, with 10 bases remaining between them. The V gene's germline CDR1 is LNHDA and CDR2 SQIVND (reference sequence). The CDR3 DNA reads TGTGCCAGTAGTATAACTGGGCTGGGCAATCAGCCCCAGCATTTT. Translated, it gives CASSITGLGNQPQHF.

The chain links TRBV29-1 to TRBJ2-5, with a possible D match to TRBD1 (6 bases). Trimming took 6 bases from V and 5 from J, leaving 13 bases between them. In germline, CDR1 is SQVTM, CDR2 ANQGSEA. This CDR3 contains 12 residues. CDR3 residues: CSVEQGGETQYF. In DNA form, the CDR3 reads TGCAGCGTGGAACAGGGTGGGGAGACCCAGTACTTC.

V is TRBV28 and J is TRBJ1-2; D might be TRBD1 (5 bases). Germline-derived CDR1 and CDR2 are MDHEN and SYDVKM. V was cut by 7 bases and J by 7 bases, with 13 bases left in between. The CDR3 runs to 12 residues. The CDR3 loop reads CASTLRGFGYTF. DNA of the CDR3: TGTGCCAGCACACTAAGGGGTTTTGGCTACACCTTC.

This clone was recorded a few times. This chain joins TRBV5-1 and TRBJ1-1; weak D call: TRBD1 (6 bases). V was cut by 0 bases and J by 8 bases, with 11 bases left in between. This CDR3 spans 13 amino acids. Germline V gene lookup returns CDR1 SGHRS and CDR2 YFSETQ. The CDR3 bases are TGCGCCAGCAGCTTGGAAGTTGGGACAGAAGCTTTCTTT. As protein: CASSLEVGTEAFF.

The gene calls are TRBV3-1 (or the pseudogene TRBV3-2) and TRBJ2-7, with D possibly being TRBD2 (5 bases). Germline V gene sequence: CDR1 LGHDT, CDR2 YNNKEL (reference sequence). The CDR3 runs to 15 residues. With 0 bases removed from V and 2 bases from J, the gap between germline ends came to 11 bases. CDR3 sequence (DNA): TGTGCCAGCAGCCAAGAAACAAGGGAGCCCTACGAGCAGTACTTC. Translated, it gives CASSQETREPYEQYF.

The genes are TRBV7-2 and TRBJ2-1; TRBD1 might be the D (5 bases). V lost 2 bases, J lost 2 bases, and 10 bases lay in between. The CDR3 is 15 residues long. Per germline, CDR1 SGHTA and CDR2 FQGNSA. CDR3 region: CASSLHPTAYNEQFF. CDR3 nucleotides: TGTGCCAGCAGCTTACACCCGACAGCCTACAATGAGCAGTTCTTC.

The V and J genes are TRBV6-5 and TRBJ1-5; D perhaps matches TRBD1 (6 bases). CDR3 length equals 12 residues. In germline, CDR1 is MNHEY, CDR2 SVGAGI. The germline V and J ends were trimmed by 8 bases and 9 bases, with 14 bases remaining between them. CDR3 nucleotides: TGTGCCAGCCGGGGGGCGCGCCCGCCCCAGCATTTT. Translation gives CASRGARPPQHF.